This T cell receptor (beta chain) appears in the sequencing data of a study of control samples from healthy donors and cancer patients (dated by TCRdb to the early 2020s). Points on this clone: What this receptor recognizes is not known. Base qualities are not at hand, and no much larger clone is one base apart.

The library was made by the immunoSEQ multiplex PCR assay. The table was pulled from immuneACCESS by TCRdb, which kept in-frame rearrangements only. Such tables lose some clones; where checked, under half of the loss comes from unresolved V genes, and the rest has no known cause. This sample lists 180,000 or so clones; about nine tenths were detected once. More than 1.3% of the sample comes from the top ten. CDR1 and CDR2 (KGHDR, SFDVKD) derive from the germline V gene. Counted from cysteine to phenylalanine, this CDR3 has 14 amino acids. CDR3 DNA only is kept here, 42 bases in frame from base 1. At the junction V is shortened by 9 bases and J by 8 bases; bases outside the gene matches: 4.

The sequence joins TRBV24-1 to TRBJ2-2; TRBD2 lines up with 14 middle nucleotides. Sequenced input: blood. This receptor was taken from a woman in her 30s in good health. CDR3 protein: CATVRTSGRGELFF. The DNA sequence is as follows: TGTGCCACCGTGAGGACTAGCGGGAGGGGGGAGCTGTTTTTT.